What follows is one TCR beta chain and its context. The sample is drawn from a study of blood T cell repertoires in COVID-19. Method: immunoSEQ multiplex PCR; TCRdb's copy keeps in-frame clones and lacks some. Of 130,000 to 150,000 clones listed, roughly 90% are singletons. CDR3 size: 13 residues. The ends were cut back, 0 bases at V and 7 bases at J, with 8 bases in the middle. Germline CDR1 is SGHRS and CDR2 is YFSETQ. The sample taken for sequencing was peripheral blood. V and J are TRBV5-1 and TRBJ2-1; TRBD1 might be the D (5 bases). This TCR came from a man aged 50 to 60 with active or convalescent COVID-19. CDR3 residues: CASSLVPGNEQFF. The CDR3 DNA is TGCGCCAGCAGCTTGGTCCCAGGGAATGAGCAGTTCTTC.